Below, 32 T cell receptor beta chains from the same sample are listed, as sequenced in a study of human T cells and chemical hapten exposure. As to time point: patch test 2, 6 weeks after DPC sensitization. Treatment indicated: therapeutic diphenylcyclopropenone sensitization with weekly scalp DPC. TCRdb re-derived calls from the RACE reads in MiXCR, one entry per CDR3 protein. The repertoire consists of about 82,000 distinct CDR3 sequences, with around 9.3% occurring once and the leading ten covering around 5%. The input for sequencing was whole blood, taken in connection with sensitization to the hapten diphenylcyclopropenone (DPC). The receptors derive from a woman in her fifties or sixties with alopecia areata. Some clones in this sample may be carry-over from other donors' samples.

This chain links TRBV19 with TRBJ2-1; 8 nucleotides align to TRBD1. The CDR3 totals 15 residues. V lost 4 bases to trimming and J lost 6 bases; unmatched junction nucleotides: 8. Germline CDR1 and CDR2: LNHDA and SQIVND (reference sequence). The CDR3 region has the DNA TGTGCCAGTAGTAGACCCGGGACAGGTAGCAATGAGCAGTTCTTC. The encoded protein is CASSRPGTGSNEQFF.

The chain links TRBV6-1 to TRBJ2-7; 12 nucleotides align to TRBD2. Germline V gene data show CDR1 as MNHNS and CDR2 as SASEGT. The CDR3 is made up of 15 amino acids. V lost 5 bases to trimming and J lost 3 bases; unmatched junction nucleotides: 5. The CDR3 DNA sequence: TGTGCCAGCAGTAAGCGGACTAGCGGGGACTACGAGCAGTACTTC. Protein product: CASSKRTSGDYEQYF.

This clonotype showed up just a few times. The chain is built from TRBV5-1 and TRBJ1-1; 8 bases are shared with TRBD1. V lost 0 bases and J lost 5; bases outside the gene matches: 6. The CDR3 loop spans 15 amino acids. Germline values: CDR1 SGHRS, CDR2 YFSETQ. In nucleotides, the CDR3 is TGCGCCAGCAGCTTGGGTTCAGGGGGCTATACTGAAGCTTTCTTT. It is translated as CASSLGSGGYTEAFF.

The table lists this clonotype with many counts. This chain joins TRBV5-1 and TRBJ2-3, with D possibly TRBD2 on 5 matching bases. The V and J ends lost 7 bases and 4 bases respectively, with 16 bases between them. The CDR3 covers 14 residues. In germline, CDR1 is SGHRS, CDR2 YFSETQ. The CDR3 nucleotides read TGCGCCAGCGGGAGACCTGCGACGCCAGATACGCAGTATTTT. It yields the protein CASGRPATPDTQYF.

The rearrangement uses TRBV6-2 or TRBV6-3 and TRBJ1-2; D call uncertain. The CDR3 has 14 residues. Trimming took 0 bases from V and 5 from J, leaving 10 bases between them. Germline CDR1 and CDR2: MNHEY and SVGEGT. In DNA form, the CDR3 reads TGTGCCAGCAGTTACTCCATGGCGGGTTATGGCTACACCTTC. Its protein product is CASSYSMAGYGYTF.

This clonotype has only a few counts. The V and J genes are TRBV20-1 and TRBJ1-6; 10 bases fit TRBD1. This CDR3 is 15 amino acids long. Germline V lookup: CDR1 DFQATT, CDR2 SNEGSKA (reference sequence). The V gene end was trimmed by 1 base and the J gene end by 9 bases; junction bases not matched to a gene: 6. Here the CDR3 reads CSARGPGQGISPLHF. The CDR3 region has the DNA TGCAGTGCTAGAGGGCCGGGACAGGGGATTTCACCCCTCCACTTT.

The V and J genes are TRBV21-1 and TRBJ2-1; the listed D gene, TRBD2, was not tested against the DNA. TRBV21-1 is listed as a pseudogene. The CDR3 sequence is 19 residues long. The CDR3 DNA reads TGTGCCAGCAGCAAAGCTGGAGGGAACCCTTTCTACTCCTACAATGAGCAGTTCTTC. Its translation is CASSKAGGNPFYSYNEQFF.

The chain uses TRBV27 and TRBJ2-5; D is unresolved. Germline lookup yields CDR1 MNHEY and CDR2 SMNVEV (reference sequence). V lost 6 bases to trimming and J lost 5 bases, with 13 bases between them. The CDR3 runs to 13 residues. CDR3 region: CASSSYLDETQYF. The CDR3 region has the DNA TGTGCCAGCAGCTCATATCTCGACGAGACCCAGTACTTC.

Ten or more counts support this clonotype. The chain employs TRBV20-1 and TRBJ1-3; maybe TRBD1 (6 bases). This CDR3 has 13 residues. Germline V gene data show CDR1 as DFQATT and CDR2 as SNEGSKA (reference sequence). The V gene lost 4 bases and the J gene lost 3 bases, with 10 bases spanning the gap. CDR3 nucleotide sequence: TGCAGTGCTAAAAGGGGGGTTGGAAACACCATATATTTT. Protein: CSAKRGVGNTIYF.

In its sample, this clonotype was seen a few times. The chain joins TRBV12-3 or TRBV12-4 to TRBJ1-1; no definite D call. This CDR3 region has 12 residues. V was trimmed by 7 bases and J by 0 bases, leaving 6 bases between them. CDR3 amino acids: CASKNLNTEAFF. The CDR3 DNA reads as TGTGCCAGCAAAAACCTGAACACTGAAGCTTTCTTT.

This clonotype was observed many times. This chain uses TRBV7-9 with TRBJ1-2, with D uncertain. Germline V gene data show CDR1 as SEHNR and CDR2 as FQNEAQ (reference sequence). This CDR3 is 16 amino acids long. The V end was cut by 5 bases, the J end by 0 bases, with 16 bases between. The CDR3 spells CASSARTELANYGYTF. In nucleotides, the CDR3 is TGTGCCAGCAGCGCTCGAACAGAATTAGCTAACTATGGCTACACCTTC. The whole variable domain, remainder taken from reference TRBV7-9 and TRBJ1-2, is DTGVSQNPRHKITKRGQNVTFRCDPISEHNRLYWYRQTLGQGPEFLTYFQNEAQLEKSRLLSDRFSAERPKGSFSTLEIQRTEQGDSAMYLCASSARTELANYGYTFGSGTRLTVV.

V usage is TRBV7-2 and J usage is TRBJ2-1; TRBD2 agrees at 8 bases. Per the germline V gene, CDR1 is SGHTA and CDR2 is FQGNSA. The junction had 9 bases not matched to a gene; V was cut back by 5 bases and J by 9 bases. This CDR3 comprises 14 residues. CDR3 nucleotides: TGTGCCAGCAGCCTGAGCGGGAGTATCACTGAGCAGTTCTTC. It is translated as CASSLSGSITEQFF.

This clonotype was recorded at least ten times. The chain employs TRBV7-2 and TRBJ2-4, with 8 bases aligning to TRBD2. Per the germline V gene, CDR1 is SGHTA and CDR2 is FQGNSA. V trimming: 0 bases; J trimming: 0 bases; junction bases outside the gene matches: 13. The CDR3 runs to 20 residues. The CDR3 here is CASSLAFESGSSLAKNIQYF. CDR3 coding DNA: TGTGCCAGCAGCTTAGCATTCGAAAGCGGGAGCTCCCTAGCCAAAAACATTCAGTACTTC.

The chain couples TRBV10-3 to TRBJ2-5; D unclear. Trimming shortened V by 10 bases and J by 5 bases, and 11 bases separated the two germline ends. Germline V gene lookup returns CDR1 ENHRY and CDR2 SYGVKD. The CDR3 spans 11 residues. In DNA, the CDR3 is TGTGCCACCGGCCCTACGGAGACCCAGTACTTC. Translated: CATGPTETQYF.

Many counts were recorded for this clonotype. This chain joins TRBV3-1 and TRBJ2-3; 15 bases are a match to TRBD2. There are 16 residues in the CDR3. Trimming took 4 bases from V and 3 from J; bases not matched to a gene: 2. Germline assignment: CDR1 LGHDT and CDR2 YNNKEL (reference sequence). The CDR3 protein is CASSPGLAGGTDTQYF. The CDR3 DNA sequence: TGTGCCAGCAGCCCGGGACTAGCGGGAGGTACAGATACGCAGTATTTT.

CDR3 amino acids: CASSPLPRGGLTDTQYF. The CDR3 bases are TGTGCCAGCTCACCCCTCCCTAGGGGGGGCCTCACAGATACGCAGTATTTT. The V gene is TRBV18, the J gene TRBJ2-3, with TRBD2 as a possible D gene (7 bases). Germline CDR1 and CDR2: KGHSH and LQKENI. The CDR3 loop spans 17 amino acids. Trimming took off 3 bases at V and 2 bases at J, with 18 bases between the two ends.

This clonotype was seen a few times. The chain recombines TRBV18 with TRBJ2-4, with 9 nucleotides matching TRBD1. V was clipped by 5 bases and J by 8 bases; unmatched bases: 7. CDR3 length: 14 residues. Per the germline V gene, CDR1 is KGHSH and CDR2 is LQKENI. CDR3 DNA sequence: TGTGCCAGCTCAGCCGGGACAGGGATAGACATTCAGTACTTC. Protein sequence: CASSAGTGIDIQYF.

This clonotype was observed a handful of times. This chain connects TRBV29-1 to TRBJ1-1, with D uncertain. Per the germline V gene, CDR1 is SQVTM and CDR2 is ANQGSEA. Trimming removed 7 bases at V and 0 bases at J, with 9 bases between. The CDR3 is made up of 12 amino acids. CDR3 DNA sequence: TGCAGCGGGAGTCTTGTGAACACTGAAGCTTTCTTT. It encodes CSGSLVNTEAFF.

Ten or more counts support this clonotype. CDR3 coding DNA: TGTGCCAGCAGCTTAGTCTTGACAAGCACTGAAGCTTTCTTT. It is translated as CASSLVLTSTEAFF. The chain has TRBV7-9 and TRBJ1-1; D is ambiguous. Trimming left V 1 base short and J 4 bases short, with 10 bases between. The germline V gene encodes CDR1 SEHNR and CDR2 FQNEAQ (reference sequence). CDR3 length: 14 amino acids.

This clonotype occurred a few times. The rearrangement links TRBV29-1 to TRBJ2-3; D remains ambiguous. The CDR3 is made up of 13 amino acids. The germline V gene has CDR1 SQVTM and CDR2 ANQGSEA. V gave up 0 bases and J gave up 0 bases, with 4 bases separating them. This chain's CDR3 is CSVEDRSTDTQYF. In DNA, the CDR3 is TGCAGCGTTGAAGATCGAAGCACAGATACGCAGTATTTT.

The chain has TRBV5-3 and TRBJ1-2; D is possibly TRBD1 (5 bases). TRBV5-3 is an open reading frame whose function is uncertain. This CDR3 has 12 residues. CDR3 nucleotide sequence: TGTGCGATAGACAGCAGGGTCAGGTGCTACACCTTC. Its protein is CAIDSRVRCYTF.

The chain combines TRBV3-1 with TRBJ2-5; a possible D gene is TRBD2 (6 bases). Germline CDR1 and CDR2: LGHDT and YNNKEL (reference sequence). CDR3 length: 14 residues. V was pared by 4 bases and J by 7 bases, with 16 bases between. CDR3 region: CASSRRGLMGTQYF. The CDR3 DNA is TGTGCCAGCAGCCGAAGGGGACTTATGGGGACCCAGTACTTC.

The table lists this clonotype with many counts. The CDR3 here is CATSDRANGNTIYF. The CDR3 DNA follows: TGTGCCACCTCGGACAGGGCAAATGGAAACACCATATATTTT. The V call is TRBV10-3, the J call TRBJ1-3; 8 bases align to TRBD1. The CDR3 consists of 14 residues. The ends lost 10 bases at V and 3 bases at J; junction bases unmatched: 8. The germline V gene encodes CDR1 ENHRY and CDR2 SYGVKD.

This clonotype has a count of ten or more. The genes are TRBV5-8 and TRBJ1-5; D is possibly TRBD1 (5 bases). CDR1 SGHTS and CDR2 YDEGEE come from the germline V gene. Trimming took off 4 bases at V and 0 bases at J, with 17 bases between the two ends. CDR3 length: 17 residues. The CDR3 loop is CASSPGQAGYSNQPQHF. The CDR3 nucleotides are TGTGCCAGCAGCCCGGGGCAGGCTGGCTATAGCAATCAGCCCCAGCATTTT.

This clonotype was picked up one time. A read error is possible here, since a much larger clone lies one base away. The chain links TRBV7-2 to TRBJ2-4; 8 nucleotides line up with TRBD2. CDR1 and CDR2 (germline): SGHTA, FQGNSA. This CDR3 contains 16 residues. The CDR3 is CASSLSSGLAKIIQYF. The CDR3 region has the DNA TGTGCCAGCAGCTTATCTTCCGGACTAGCCAAAATCATTCAGTACTTC.

The table lists this clonotype with many counts. The chain links TRBV18 to TRBJ2-5; D is ambiguous. Germline V gene data show CDR1 as KGHSH and CDR2 as LQKENI. The CDR3 runs 13 residues. V gave up 2 bases and J gave up 10 bases, with 14 bases separating them. Here the CDR3 DNA reads TGTGCCAGCTCACCAAGTACTACAGTCAGCCAGTACTTC. Its translation: CASSPSTTVSQYF.

This clonotype was seen repeatedly, ten times or more. The J gene is TRBJ2-1, the V gene TRBV4-1, with 8 bases aligning to TRBD2. Looked up from germline, CDR1 is MGHRA and CDR2 is YSYEKL. The V gene end was trimmed by 3 bases and the J gene end by 6 bases; junction bases not matched to a gene: 22. This CDR3 contains 20 residues. CDR3 sequence (DNA): TGCGCCAGCAGCCATGTTCCCGCGGGGGGCCGAGGAGATCGGCGCAATGAGCAGTTCTTC. This codes for CASSHVPAGGRGDRRNEQFF.

Comment on this clonotype: A much more abundant neighbour one base away suggests this may be a read error. This CDR3 is missing its conserved last phenylalanine or tryptophan, likely due to a read error. The chain is built from TRBV6-2 or TRBV6-3 and TRBJ2-6; D is unclear. Germline V gene sequence: CDR1 MNHEY, CDR2 SVGEGT. V was shortened by 0 bases and J by 3 bases, with 0 bases between the two germline ends. This CDR3 contains 13 residues. CDR3 DNA sequence: TGTGCCAGCAGTTACTCTGGGGCCAACGTCCTGACTTCC. This sequence encodes CASSYSGANVLTS.

This clonotype was recorded many times. The gene calls are TRBV3-1 and TRBJ2-3, with unresolved D. The CDR3 has 14 residues. V dropped 3 bases and J dropped 4 bases, with 11 bases sitting between them. From germline, CDR1 is LGHDT and CDR2 YNNKEL (reference sequence). This CDR3 is CASSHNAASDTQYF. CDR3 coding DNA: TGTGCCAGCAGCCATAACGCAGCATCAGATACGCAGTATTTT.

This clonotype was seen ten or more times. The rearrangement links TRBV7-9 to TRBJ1-2; D ambiguous. Germline V gene lookup returns CDR1 SEHNR and CDR2 FQNEAQ (reference sequence). CDR3 size: 13 residues. V was pared by 4 bases and J by 2 bases, with 8 bases between. The CDR3 bases are TGTGCCAGCAGCTCGACCGAAAACTATGGCTACACCTTC. It encodes CASSSTENYGYTF.

This clonotype was picked up many times. The rearrangement uses TRBV7-9 and TRBJ2-5; no clear D gene. V dropped 5 bases and J dropped 1 base, with 11 bases sitting between them. Per the germline V gene, CDR1 is SEHNR and CDR2 is FQNEAQ (reference sequence). This CDR3 has 14 residues. CDR3 protein: CASSHNWPQETQYF. The CDR3, as DNA: TGTGCCAGCAGCCACAATTGGCCCCAAGAGACCCAGTACTTC.

This clonotype was counted only a few times. In nucleotides, the CDR3 is TGCGCCAGCAGTGAGGGAGTCTGGGGGTCTGGGGCCAACGTCCTGACTTTC. This translates into CASSEGVWGSGANVLTF. The gene calls are TRBV10-1 and TRBJ2-6; either TRBD1 or TRBD2 may supply D (5 bases each). Germline assignment: CDR1 WNHNN and CDR2 SYGVQD (reference sequence). Trimming stripped 2 bases from V and 1 base from J, with 12 bases between. This CDR3 region has 17 residues.